This T cell receptor beta chain stems from a study of OX40 agonist ivuxolimab in advanced cancers. Libraries were prepared by immunoSEQ multiplex PCR; TCRdb keeps only in-frame clonotypes and omits some of them. The table has tens of thousands of clones, 80% to 90% seen once. To note about this clone: The antigen remains undetermined.

Study-wide points: No antigen was identified for the clonally expanded peripheral T cells.

Trimming shortened V by 1 base and J by 2 bases, and 2 bases separated the two germline ends. The CDR3 consists of 12 residues. CDR1 is SGHRS, CDR2 YFSETQ, per germline. This clonotype originated in an adult with an advanced solid tumor such as melanoma, head and neck, liver or kidney cancer. The specimen comprised CD4+ or CD8+ T cells sorted from blood, sampled in a trial of the OX40 agonist ivuxolimab. V and J are TRBV5-1 and TRBJ2-3; unclear D gene. The CDR3: CASSLSTDTQYF. For the CDR3, the DNA is TGCGCCAGCAGCTTGTCCACAGATACGCAGTATTTT.